What follows describes a single T cell receptor (beta chain). Antigen unknown. The PCR was carried out with 60 Vbeta primers and 13 Jbeta primers. Authors' processing steps: Some 11 million of the 60 million to 90 million unique TCR beta chains counted in a later analysis were shared. Measured with immunoSEQ multiplex PCR; TCRdb has only the in-frame clones, and not every one. V and J calls and clone size are those listed in that table; D and trimming were worked out from the DNA. The sample holds some 150,000 clones; around 78% are singletons and the top ten take roughly 1.9%. The data were obtained in a study of cytomegalovirus exposure and HLA in healthy donors. Overall study results and limits: With high specificity and sensitivity, the classifier reportedly diagnosed cytomegalovirus status.

The origin of this receptor is a woman aged 30 to 39 in good health and CMV-seropositive. Sequencing was done on a sample of PBMCs.

CDR3 sequence (DNA): TGTGCCACCGGGAGGGGCTCCTATAATTCACCCCTCCACTTT. Protein product: CATGRGSYNSPLHF. The rearrangement uses TRBV15 and TRBJ1-6, with D perhaps TRBD1 (5 bases). Germline CDR1 is LNHNV and CDR2 is YYDKDF (reference sequence). The CDR3 is 14 residues long. The V end lost 8 bases, the J end lost 0 bases, and 8 bases lay between the germline ends. Full variable domain (rest looked up from reference TRBV15 and TRBJ1-6): DAMVIQNPRYQVTQFGKPVTLSCSQTLNHNVMYWYQQKSSQAPKLLFHYYDKDFNNEADTPDNFQSRRPNTSFCFLDIRSPGLGDTAMYLCATGRGSYNSPLHFGNGTRLTVT.